These T cell receptor beta chains were read from a single sample in a study of blood T cell repertoires in COVID-19. Profiled with immunoSEQ multiplex PCR; TCRdb holds only in-frame clones, not every one. Counted here are around 100,000 clones, approximately 89% occurring once; the ten biggest clones make up about 15%. The sequenced sample was peripheral blood. All receptors come from a woman aged 80 or over in a cohort sampled during active COVID-19. CDR3s include the opening cysteine and the closing phenylalanine or tryptophan. The D gene is left open where the match is weak. Part of the rows lack a size; the others show once, few, many or a class for expanded clones.

clone_size	j_call	v_call	d_call	cdr3_nt	cdr3_aa
.	TRBJ1-2	TRBV9	.	TGTGCCAGCAGCGTAGCGCAGGGGAACTATGGCTACACCTTC	CASSVAQGNYGYTF
once	TRBJ2-7	TRBV5-1	TRBD2	TGCGCCAGCAGGATACTAGCGGGGTACTACGAGCAGTACTTC	CASRILAGYYEQYF
.	TRBJ1-1	TRBV6-5	.	TGTGCCAGCAGGAGCCTAGGGGTTGCGGCTTTCTTT	CASRSLGVAAFF
.	TRBJ2-1	TRBV7-7	TRBD2	TGTGCTAGCAGCTTACCAGCTAGCGGGGGGCCTACTTACAATGAGCAGTTCTTC	CASSLPASGGPTYNEQFF
once	TRBJ2-7	TRBV24-1	TRBD1	TGTGCCACCAACGGACAGGGAGGCGAGCAGTACTTC	CATNGQGGEQYF
.	TRBJ2-3	TRBV11-2	.	TGTGCCAGTAACATTCGGGGGACAGATACGCAGTATTTT	CASNIRGTDTQYF
.	TRBJ1-6	TRBV6-4	.	TGTGCCAGCAGTGTAGGTCAGGATAGTTCACCCCTCCACTTT	CASSVGQDSSPLHF
.	TRBJ1-6	TRBV18	.	TGTGCCAGCTCACCAGGCCCGAATAATTCACCCCTCCACTTT	CASSPGPNNSPLHF
.	TRBJ2-1	TRBV19	TRBD1	TGTGCCAGTAGTCTGACAGGGATGACCCCCTACAATGAGCAGTTCTTC	CASSLTGMTPYNEQFF
once	TRBJ2-2	TRBV12-3/TRBV12-4	TRBD2	TGTGCCAGTACGGGACTAGCGAGGGGGGAGCTGTTTTTT	CASTGLARGELFF
once	TRBJ2-3	TRBV5-1	TRBD2	TGCGCCAGCAGCCCCCTGGGACTAGCGGGACTCAGCACAGATACGCAGTATTTT	CASSPLGLAGLSTDTQYF
.	TRBJ2-5	TRBV9	.	TGTGCCAGCAGCGTCGGGGTAAAAGAGACCCAGTACTTC	CASSVGVKETQYF
.	TRBJ2-5	TRBV5-1	TRBD2	TGCGCCAGCAGCGTGGACCCGGGACTAGTAGGGGAGGGGACCCAGTACTTC	CASSVDPGLVGEGTQYF
few	TRBJ1-2	TRBV7-8	.	TGTGCCAGCAGTGCCCCCGGGACAAGAGATGGCTACACCTTC	CASSAPGTRDGYTF
once	TRBJ2-3	TRBV18	.	TGTGCCAGCTCCGGGGGCACAGATACGCAGTATTTT	CASSGGTDTQYF
.	TRBJ2-3	TRBV19	TRBD2	TGTGCCAGTAGTATCCGGTCTAGCGGGGGAGGAGATACGCAGTATTTT	CASSIRSSGGGDTQYF
.	TRBJ2-2	TRBV19	.	TGTGCCAGTAGTATCTCCCCTCCGTCCGTGAACACCGGGGAGCTGTTTTTT	CASSISPPSVNTGELFF
.	TRBJ2-2	TRBV21-1	.	TGTGCCAGCAGCAAAAGGGCAGGGGGTGGCACCGGGGAGCTGTTTTTT	CASSKRAGGGTGELFF
.	TRBJ2-7	TRBV25-1	.	TGTGCCAGCAGTGTACAGGGATACGAGCAGTACTTC	CASSVQGYEQYF
once	TRBJ1-2	TRBV29-1	.	TGCAGCGGATACAGCTCCTATGGCTACACCTTC	CSGYSSYGYTF
.	TRBJ2-5	TRBV9	.	TGTGCCAGCAGCGTAACACACCAAGAGACCCAGTACTTC	CASSVTHQETQYF
.	TRBJ1-1	TRBV29-1	TRBD1	TGCAGCACAAGACAGGGGCCAATGAACACTGAAGCTTTCTTT	CSTRQGPMNTEAFF
.	TRBJ2-2	TRBV6-5	.	TGTGCCAGCAGTTACTCGAGGAACACCGGGGAGCTGTTTTTT	CASSYSRNTGELFF
.	TRBJ2-3	TRBV6-5	.	TGTGCCAGCAAGCTCTCTCCCCACACAGATACGCAGTATTTT	CASKLSPHTDTQYF
.	TRBJ2-7	TRBV6-5	TRBD2	TGTGCCAGCAAGCCGGGAGGGGGGTACGAGCAGTACTTC	CASKPGGGYEQYF
.	TRBJ2-3	TRBV7-9	TRBD2	TGTGCCAGCAGCTTAGAGACTAGCGGGGACCCAGATACGCAGTATTTT	CASSLETSGDPDTQYF
.	TRBJ2-1	TRBV9	TRBD2	TGTGCCAGCAGCTTTTCACCCGGACTAGCTTCCTACAATGAGCAGTTCTTC	CASSFSPGLASYNEQFF
.	TRBJ2-7	TRBV18	TRBD2	TGTGCCAGCTCACCATCGACTAGCGGTACCTCCTACGAGCAGTACTTC	CASSPSTSGTSYEQYF
.	TRBJ1-6	TRBV28	TRBD1	TGTGCCAGCAGTTTCCGATCGACAGGGATTGATTCACCCCTCCACTTT	CASSFRSTGIDSPLHF
once	TRBJ2-1	TRBV11-2	TRBD2	TGTGCCAGCATCGCCGGGACTAGCGGGACCAATGAGCAGTTCTTC	CASIAGTSGTNEQFF
.	TRBJ1-6	TRBV25-1	TRBD1	TGTGCCAGCAGGCAGACAGGGGCCCTATCACCCCTCCACTTT	CASRQTGALSPLHF
.	TRBJ2-2	TRBV6-5	TRBD1	TGTGCCAGCAGCAGGACAGGGGGCGGCACCGGGGAGCTGTTTTTT	CASSRTGGGTGELFF
.	TRBJ2-5	TRBV5-1	TRBD1	TGCGCCAGCAGCTTGGAGGGGGCCGAGACCCAGTACTTC	CASSLEGAETQYF
.	TRBJ2-3	TRBV6-1	.	TGTGCCAGCAGTGAAGGGCATAAGGGGGGGGCCGTTCCAGATACGCAGTATTTT	CASSEGHKGGAVPDTQYF
.	TRBJ1-3	TRBV7-2	.	TGTGCCAGCAGTTTAGGACAGCGAAACACCATATATTTT	CASSLGQRNTIYF
.	TRBJ2-6	TRBV23-1	.	TGCGCCAGCAGCCTCAGGGGCTGGGCTGGGGCCAACGTCCTGACTTTC	CASSLRGWAGANVLTF
.	TRBJ1-2	TRBV3-1/TRBV3-2	TRBD1	TGTGCCAGCAGCCACCGGGACAGGGCGGGTGGCTACACCTTC	CASSHRDRAGGYTF
.	TRBJ2-1	TRBV7-6	TRBD2	TGTGCCAGCAGCTTTCTTCAGACTAGCGGGAACCTCAATGAGCAGTTCTTC	CASSFLQTSGNLNEQFF
.	TRBJ1-5	TRBV18	.	TGTGCCAGCTCACTTACGAGGGGGTCAGGGTTCTATAGCAATCAGCCCCAGCATTTT	CASSLTRGSGFYSNQPQHF
.	TRBJ2-7	TRBV3-1/TRBV3-2	TRBD2	TGTGCCAGCAGTCACGGGACTAGCGGGGGGACCTACGAGCAGTACTTC	CASSHGTSGGTYEQYF
.	TRBJ1-1	TRBV14	.	TGTGCCAGCAGCCAAGATCAGGTGGTTACGACTGAAGCTTTCTTT	CASSQDQVVTTEAFF
.	TRBJ2-7	TRBV3-1/TRBV3-2	TRBD2	TGTGCCAGCAGTCTTGTCAGCGGGGCGCAGTACTTC	CASSLVSGAQYF